This T cell receptor beta chain was captured by sequencing in a study of T-cell memory formation after mild COVID-19. In the study overall: Largely donor-specific sequence clusters came from two donors. Study-wide findings and caveats: CD4+ bias marked clones expanding day 15 to 37, unlike balanced contracting clones. CD8+ contracting clones occupied EMRA, while CD4+ ones occupied mainly CM and EM.

The germline V gene has CDR1 LGHNA and CDR2 YSLEER. This CDR3 contains 18 residues. Trimming cost V 4 bases and J 1 base, with 22 bases left between them. This clonotype was recorded many times. Its antigen is not known. MiXCR, run by TCRdb on the 5' RACE reads, gives a single entry per CDR3 protein. The profile shows under 50,000 distinct CDR3 sequences, 25% to 35% of them singletons. The sequence was collected from a man younger than 35 who had mild COVID-19 (a few samples of this study predate the infection). Cell type and time point are not known. The sequenced sample consisted of PBMCs or a T cell subset sorted from them (not recorded which). This chain joins TRBV4-3 and TRBJ2-5; D may be TRBD2 (7 bases). The CDR3 reads CASSRHKTVRGPQETQYF. The CDR3 DNA follows: TGCGCCAGCAGCCGCCACAAGACGGTGCGGGGGCCCCAAGAGACCCAGTACTTC.